A selection of T cell receptor beta chains follows, all from one sample in a study of cytotoxic CD8 clonotypes in ibrutinib-treated CLL. Only in-frame clones appear in the TCRdb table, and some are missing; sequencing was by immunoSEQ multiplex PCR. The sample consists of approximately 340,000 clones, around 66% of them appearing once. Specimen: PBMCs, collected after 36 months of ibrutinib treatment. All receptors come from a human donor with chronic lymphocytic leukemia. The CDR3 runs from the conserved cysteine through the conserved F or W. Each record gives: D gene, clone size, V gene, J gene, CDR3 DNA, CDR3 protein. The D gene is left open where the match is weak. Rows give clone size only sometimes, using once, few, many, or a class for an expanded clone.

D: TRBD1
size: NA
V: TRBV7-9
J: TRBJ1-1
DNA: TGTGCCAGCAGCTTGGACAGGGTGGATGAAGCTTTCTTT
CDR3: CASSLDRVDEAFF

D: TRBD1
size: NA
V: TRBV7-9
J: TRBJ2-7
DNA: TGTGCCAGCAGCCAAGGACAGGGGCGGGAGCAGTACTTC
CDR3: CASSQGQGREQYF

D: NA
size: NA
V: TRBV29-1
J: TRBJ1-1
DNA: TGCAGCGTCAGGGTGGATTTGAACACTGAAGCTTTCTTT
CDR3: CSVRVDLNTEAFF

D: NA
size: NA
V: TRBV5-1
J: TRBJ2-7
DNA: TGCGCCAGCAGGGTCCAGCTGGGCTACGAGCAGTACTTC
CDR3: CASRVQLGYEQYF

D: NA
size: few
V: TRBV29-1
J: TRBJ2-7
DNA: TGCAGCGTTGAAGTTAGCGGACCCTACGAGCAGTACTTC
CDR3: CSVEVSGPYEQYF

D: NA
size: NA
V: TRBV7-9
J: TRBJ1-1
DNA: TGTGCCAGCAGCTTAGTCGACAGGAACACTGAAGCTTTCTTT
CDR3: CASSLVDRNTEAFF

D: NA
size: NA
V: TRBV4-1
J: TRBJ1-6
DNA: TGCGCCAGCAGCGAGATAGGGGGGCTCTTAGGGTCACCCCTCCACTTT
CDR3: CASSEIGGLLGSPLHF

D: TRBD2
size: few
V: TRBV2
J: TRBJ2-7
DNA: TGTGCCAGCAGTGAAGGTGGGGGACTAGCGGGAGACGAGCAGTACTTC
CDR3: CASSEGGGLAGDEQYF

D: NA
size: NA
V: TRBV2
J: TRBJ2-3
DNA: TGTGCCAGCAGAGGGCCAATCACAGATACGCAGTATTTT
CDR3: CASRGPITDTQYF

D: NA
size: NA
V: TRBV7-2
J: TRBJ2-1
DNA: TGTGCCAGCAGCTTAGATATGGGTGAGCAGTTCTTC
CDR3: CASSLDMGEQFF

D: NA
size: NA
V: TRBV27
J: TRBJ1-1
DNA: TGTGCCAGCACTCGACAGCCTGGCACTGAAGCTTTCTTT
CDR3: CASTRQPGTEAFF

D: NA
size: NA
V: TRBV6-5
J: TRBJ1-5
DNA: TGTGCCAGCAGTACACGGGAGGGGGATCAGCCCCAGCATTTT
CDR3: CASSTREGDQPQHF

D: TRBD2
size: few
V: TRBV27
J: TRBJ2-7
DNA: TGTGCCAGCAGTACCGGGACTAGCGGGGGGCAGCAGTACTTC
CDR3: CASSTGTSGGQQYF

D: TRBD1
size: NA
V: TRBV27
J: TRBJ1-5
DNA: TGTGCCAGCAGTTTTAACAGGGGGGGCAATCAGCCCCAGCATTTT
CDR3: CASSFNRGGNQPQHF

D: TRBD1
size: few
V: TRBV18
J: TRBJ2-5
DNA: TGTGCCAGCTCACCACAGGGGGCACCCAAAGAGACCCAGTACTTC
CDR3: CASSPQGAPKETQYF

D: NA
size: NA
V: TRBV5-4
J: TRBJ1-2
DNA: TGTGCCAGCAGCCATCCGGGTCGCAACCTCTATGGCTACACCTTC
CDR3: CASSHPGRNLYGYTF

D: NA
size: NA
V: TRBV11-2
J: TRBJ2-5
DNA: TGTGCCAGCAGCTTAGTGGCATTCTTAAACCAAGAGACCCAGTACTTC
CDR3: CASSLVAFLNQETQYF

D: NA
size: once
V: TRBV2
J: TRBJ2-5
DNA: TGTGCCAGCGAAGACCAGGGATCTCAAGAGACCCAGTACTTC
CDR3: CASEDQGSQETQYF

D: TRBD2
size: NA
V: TRBV7-2
J: TRBJ2-1
DNA: TGTGCCAGCAGCCCGGCCAGCGGGAGTAGTAATGAGCAGTTCTTC
CDR3: CASSPASGSSNEQFF

D: NA
size: few
V: TRBV28
J: TRBJ2-7
DNA: TGTGCCAGCAGCCCCGCACTTGGCCTTGCCTACGAGCAGTACTTC
CDR3: CASSPALGLAYEQYF

D: NA
size: few
V: TRBV5-1
J: TRBJ2-6
DNA: TGCGCCAGCAGCTTTTTTCTGGGCCAATCTGGGGCCAACGTCCTGACTTTC
CDR3: CASSFFLGQSGANVLTF

D: TRBD1
size: few
V: TRBV7-2
J: TRBJ2-7
DNA: TGTGCCAGCAGCTCGCCGGACAGGGCGGGCCACGAGCAGTACTTC
CDR3: CASSSPDRAGHEQYF